This T cell receptor beta chain was captured in a study of radiation and T cells in renal cell carcinoma. Only in-frame clones appear in the TCRdb table, and some are missing; sequencing was by immunoSEQ multiplex PCR. The sample has 15,000 to 20,000 clones; about three fifths are singletons. The germline V gene encodes CDR1 PRHDT and CDR2 FYEKMQ (reference sequence). The CDR3 runs 15 residues. The V gene end was trimmed by 2 bases and the J gene end by 5 bases; junction bases not matched to a gene: 6. Treatment meaning: 15 Gy SBRT to primary tumor, nephrectomy 4 weeks later. Points on this clone: Its antigen is not identified.

Notes on the study in general: Only small tumor regions of 0.8 to 1 g were sampled. Top tumor clonotypes rose in blood 2 weeks post-radiation, then contracted.

This chain uses TRBV13 with TRBJ2-1; 7 bases map to TRBD2. The material was tumor tissue, obtained from a patient whose treatment included radiotherapy and nephrectomy. The clonotype was recovered from a woman between 70 and 85 years old with renal cell carcinoma. The CDR3 DNA follows: TGTGCCAGCAGCTTATGGGGGGGAGACCACAATGAGCAGTTCTTC. Encoded protein: CASSLWGGDHNEQFF.